A single sample is the source of the 3 T cell receptor beta chains below, sequenced in a study of cytomegalovirus exposure and HLA in healthy donors. Use of 60 Vbeta and 13 Jbeta primers characterized the PCR. Clones were sequenced by immunoSEQ multiplex PCR, and TCRdb holds only the in-frame ones, with some missing. The sample lists 110,000 or so clones; more than 65% were seen once. Sequencing was performed on PBMCs. These receptors were taken from a man younger than 35 in good health and CMV-seropositive.

This chain joins TRBV7-2 and TRBJ2-7, with TRBD1 identical over 7 bases. The CDR3 totals 18 residues. Germline-derived CDR1 and CDR2 are SGHTA and FQGNSA. V trimming: 5 bases; J trimming: 2 bases; junction bases outside the gene matches: 18. CDR3 nucleotides: TGTGCCAGCAGCCCCCGTGGATATTTTACAGGGGACGCCTACGAGCAGTACTTC. It yields the protein CASSPRGYFTGDAYEQYF.

Here the CDR3 reads CASSLGQLAGGDTQYF. CDR3 DNA: TGTGCCAGCAGCTTAGGCCAGCTAGCGGGAGGAGATACGCAGTATTTT. This rearrangement joins TRBV13 to TRBJ2-3, with 11 positions matching TRBD2. Per the germline V gene, CDR1 is PRHDT and CDR2 is FYEKMQ (reference sequence). This CDR3 contains 16 residues. J gave up 5 bases and V 0 bases, and 4 bases lay outside the gene matches.

V gene TRBV19 combines with J gene TRBJ1-1; D not certain. This CDR3 has 14 amino acids. Germline lookup yields CDR1 LNHDA and CDR2 SQIVND (reference sequence). The germline V and J ends were trimmed by 1 base and 1 base, with 7 bases remaining between them. This CDR3 reads CASSIAGANTEAFF. The CDR3, as DNA: TGTGCCAGTAGTATAGCCGGAGCGAACACTGAAGCTTTCTTT.